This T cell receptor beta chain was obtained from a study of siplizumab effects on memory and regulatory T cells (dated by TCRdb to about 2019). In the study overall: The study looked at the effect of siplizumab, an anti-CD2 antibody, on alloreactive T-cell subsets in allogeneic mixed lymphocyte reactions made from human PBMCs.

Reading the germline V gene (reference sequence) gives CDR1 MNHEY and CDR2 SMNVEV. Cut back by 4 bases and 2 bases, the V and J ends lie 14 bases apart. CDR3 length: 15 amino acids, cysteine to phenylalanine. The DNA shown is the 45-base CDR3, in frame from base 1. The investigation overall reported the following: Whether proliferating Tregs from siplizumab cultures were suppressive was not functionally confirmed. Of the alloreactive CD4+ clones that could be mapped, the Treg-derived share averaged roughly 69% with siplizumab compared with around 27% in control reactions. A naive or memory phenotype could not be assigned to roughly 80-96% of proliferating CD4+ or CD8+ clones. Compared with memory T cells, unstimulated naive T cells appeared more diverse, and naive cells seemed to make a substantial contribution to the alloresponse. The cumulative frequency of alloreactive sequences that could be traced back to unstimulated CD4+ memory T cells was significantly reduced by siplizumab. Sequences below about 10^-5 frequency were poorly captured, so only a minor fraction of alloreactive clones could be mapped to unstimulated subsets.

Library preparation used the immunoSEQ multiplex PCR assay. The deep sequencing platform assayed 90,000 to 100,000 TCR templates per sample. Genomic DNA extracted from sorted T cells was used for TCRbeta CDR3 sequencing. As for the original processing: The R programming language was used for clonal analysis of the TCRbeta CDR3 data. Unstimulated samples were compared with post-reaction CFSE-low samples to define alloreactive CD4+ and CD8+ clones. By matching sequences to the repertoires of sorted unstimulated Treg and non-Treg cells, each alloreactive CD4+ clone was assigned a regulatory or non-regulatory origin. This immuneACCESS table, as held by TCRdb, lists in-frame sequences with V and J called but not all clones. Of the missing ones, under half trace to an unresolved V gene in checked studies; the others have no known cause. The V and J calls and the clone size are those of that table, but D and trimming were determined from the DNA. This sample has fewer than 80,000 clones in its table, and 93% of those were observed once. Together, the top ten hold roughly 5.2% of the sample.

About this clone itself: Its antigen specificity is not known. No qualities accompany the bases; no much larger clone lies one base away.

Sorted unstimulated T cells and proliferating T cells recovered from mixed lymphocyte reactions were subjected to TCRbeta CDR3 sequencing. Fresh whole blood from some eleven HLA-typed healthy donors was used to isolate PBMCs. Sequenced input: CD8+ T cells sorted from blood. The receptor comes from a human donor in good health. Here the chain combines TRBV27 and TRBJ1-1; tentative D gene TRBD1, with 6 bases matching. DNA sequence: TGTGCCAGCAGTTCCTATACAGGGAGTAACACTGAAGCTTTCTTT. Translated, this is CASSSYTGSNTEAFF.